The T cell receptor beta chain described here comes from a study of blood T cell repertoires in COVID-19. The assay was immunoSEQ multiplex PCR, and TCRdb's table has in-frame clones only and misses some. The sample has 200,000 to 250,000 clones; 70% to 90% are singletons. Germline trimming cut 3 bases from V and 3 bases from J; bases unmatched to any gene: 3. This CDR3 region has 16 residues. CDR1 and CDR2 (germline): MGHDK, SYGVNS. The receptor was isolated from a woman aged 25 to 39 who had been exposed to COVID-19. The rearrangement links TRBV25-1 to TRBJ2-2; 11 bases match TRBD1. Source material: PBMCs or T cells enriched from blood (not recorded which). CDR3 protein: CASSDPGQGDTGELFF. The CDR3 DNA reads as TGTGCCAGCAGTGATCCGGGACAGGGGGACACCGGGGAGCTGTTTTTT.